This TCR beta chain stems from a study of T cell clonotyping in hematopoietic cell transplantation. Study-wide findings and caveats: Recipient TCR diversity dropped after transplant; expanded clonotypes rose from day 30 to 180. Graft donor and pretransplant recipient Inverse Simpson Index values predicted broader posttransplant TCR diversity.

Details on this clone: Its antigen is still unknown.

TCRdb's table, derived via immunoSEQ multiplex PCR, lists solely in-frame clones and lacks some. Among 17,000 or so clones listed, about two thirds were seen once. Sequencing was carried out using peripheral blood mononuclear cells. This sequence was found in a woman between 55 and 75 years old in good health. Some clones in this sample may be carry-over from other donors' samples.

The CDR3 DNA is TGTGCCAGCAGTTTAAGAGGGAGCGGGAACTACGAGCAGTACTTC. Its protein is CASSLRGSGNYEQYF. The chain recombines TRBV28 with TRBJ2-7, with 7 bases aligning to TRBD2. Germline loops: CDR1 MDHEN, CDR2 SYDVKM. V lost 2 bases and J lost 3; bases outside the gene matches: 7. The CDR3 contains 15 residues.